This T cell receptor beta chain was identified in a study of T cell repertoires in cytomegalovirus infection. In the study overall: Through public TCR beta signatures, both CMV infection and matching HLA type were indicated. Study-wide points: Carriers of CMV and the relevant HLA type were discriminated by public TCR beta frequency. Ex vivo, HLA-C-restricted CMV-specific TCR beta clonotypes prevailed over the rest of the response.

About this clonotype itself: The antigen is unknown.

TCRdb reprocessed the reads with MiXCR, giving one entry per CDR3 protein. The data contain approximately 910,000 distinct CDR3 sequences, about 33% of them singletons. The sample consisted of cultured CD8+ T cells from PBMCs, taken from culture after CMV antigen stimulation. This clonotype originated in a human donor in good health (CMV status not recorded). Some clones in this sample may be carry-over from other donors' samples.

The CDR3 here is CASSPGPRETQYF. The CDR3 DNA follows: TGTGCCAGCAGCCCCGGGCCCCGAGAGACCCAGTACTTC. V and J are TRBV7-2 and TRBJ2-5; D remains unclear. CDR3 length: 13 amino acids. The germline CDR1 and CDR2 sequences are SGHTA and FQGNSA. The V and J ends lost 5 bases and 4 bases respectively, with 11 bases between them.